These 22 T cell receptor beta chains originate from one sample sequenced in a study of CD8 T cells in ankylosing spondylitis. Via MiXCR, TCRdb re-called the 5' RACE reads, giving one row per CDR3 protein. This sample has approximately 210,000 distinct CDR3 sequences, with over 10% found just once. The sequenced sample was blood, either unsorted or a sorted T cell fraction (not recorded which). These receptors were obtained from a male donor with ankylosing spondylitis or in good health (not recorded which).

V and J are TRBV2 and TRBJ2-7, with TRBD1 identical over 11 bases. The CDR3 length is 14 residues. Germline V gives CDR1 SNHLY, CDR2 FYNNEI. The ends lost 6 bases at V and 6 bases at J; junction bases unmatched: 7. CDR3 region: CASRGTGGIREQYF. The CDR3 coding sequence is TGTGCCAGCAGGGGGACAGGGGGAATTCGCGAGCAGTACTTC. Complete variable domain (other parts from reference TRBV2 and TRBJ2-7): EPEVTQTPSHQVTQMGQEVILRCVPISNHLYFYWYRQILGQKVEFLVSFYNNEISEKSEIFDDQFSVERPDGSNFTLKIRSTKLEDSAMYFCASRGTGGIREQYFGPGTRLTVT.

Many counts were recorded for this clonotype. The chain joins TRBV27 to TRBJ2-7, with no clear D. This CDR3 contains 12 residues. CDR1 is MNHEY and CDR2 is SMNVEV in the germline V gene (reference sequence). The germline V and J ends were trimmed by 5 bases and 2 bases, with 7 bases remaining between them. CDR3 DNA sequence: TGTGCCAGCAGTCAGACTCCCTACGAGCAGTACTTC. This gives the protein CASSQTPYEQYF.

The genes are TRBV12-2 and TRBJ1-1. TRBV12-2 counts as a pseudogene. CDR3 length: 15 amino acids. The CDR3 loop reads CASRLMRVKDTEAFF. The CDR3 nucleotides read TGTGCAAGTCGCTTGATGAGGGTAAAGGACACTGAAGCTTTCTTT.

V and J are TRBV6-1 and TRBJ2-7; D is perhaps TRBD1 or TRBD2 (5 bases each). Germline V gene lookup returns CDR1 MNHNS and CDR2 SASEGT. The CDR3 totals 12 residues. V was trimmed by 8 bases and J by 2 bases, leaving 10 bases between them. This CDR3 is CASGDGPYEQYF. In DNA, the CDR3 is TGTGCCAGCGGGGACGGACCCTACGAGCAGTACTTC.

This sequence joins TRBV10-3 and TRBJ2-2; 12 bases align to TRBD1. The CDR3 runs 19 residues. CDR1 and CDR2 (germline): ENHRY, SYGVKD. J gave up 1 base and V 3 bases, and 9 bases lay outside the gene matches. The CDR3 DNA is TGTGCCATCAGTGACCAACTCCGGGACAGGGGGCTGAACACCGGGGAGCTGTTTTTT. This gives the protein CAISDQLRDRGLNTGELFF.

The chain links TRBV30 to TRBJ2-2, with 7 bases identical to TRBD2. Trimming at V came to 4 bases and at J to 8 bases, leaving 13 bases not matched to a gene. CDR3 length equals 15 residues. Germline-derived CDR1 and CDR2 are GTSNPN and SVGIG (reference sequence). CDR3 region: CAWKWLAGVQGELFF. CDR3 in DNA: TGTGCCTGGAAGTGGCTTGCGGGGGTACAAGGGGAGCTGTTTTTT.

The sample holds many counts of this clonotype. The rearrangement links TRBV7-9 to TRBJ2-7; D is unresolved. Trimming took off 5 bases at V and 5 bases at J, with 13 bases between the two ends. This CDR3 region has 13 residues. Germline CDR1 and CDR2: SEHNR and FQNEAQ (reference sequence). CDR3 sequence reads: CASSPPRDHEQYF. The CDR3 DNA reads TGTGCCAGCAGCCCGCCTCGCGACCACGAGCAGTACTTC.

V and J are TRBV20-1 and TRBJ1-1; weak D call: TRBD1 (5 bases). Germline values: CDR1 DFQATT, CDR2 SNEGSKA (reference sequence). V was shortened by 6 bases and J by 1 base, with 18 bases between the two germline ends. There are 15 residues in the CDR3. The chain's CDR3 is CSAHLGDDSNTEAFF. The CDR3 nucleotides are TGCAGTGCCCACCTAGGGGACGACTCGAACACTGAAGCTTTCTTT.

This clonotype was seen a handful of times. The rearrangement joins TRBV4-1 to TRBJ2-5, with 7 positions matching TRBD1. This CDR3 region has 15 residues. Germline CDR1 and CDR2: MGHRA and YSYEKL. The junction had 4 bases not matched to a gene; V was cut back by 1 base and J by 2 bases. For the CDR3, the DNA is TGCGCCAGCAGCCAAGTAGAGACAGGGCAAGAGACCCAGTACTTC. Its protein is CASSQVETGQETQYF.

Here the CDR3 reads CASSAPGAYGYTF. The CDR3 DNA reads as TGTGCCAGCAGTGCACCGGGCGCCTATGGCTACACCTTC. The V gene is TRBV25-1, the J gene TRBJ1-2; no clear D gene. Deletions cut 4 bases from V and 4 bases from J, with 10 bases between. This CDR3 comprises 13 residues. Germline V gene data show CDR1 as MGHDK and CDR2 as SYGVNS.

This chain connects TRBV5-1 to TRBJ2-7; D gene unclear. The germline V gene encodes CDR1 SGHRS and CDR2 YFSETQ. This CDR3 has 14 residues. V lost 4 bases, J lost 3 bases, and 14 bases lay in between. In DNA form, the CDR3 reads TGCGCCAGCAGCCCAGGCATTGTGGACTACGAGCAGTACTTC. As protein: CASSPGIVDYEQYF. The full variable domain, rest sourced from reference TRBV5-1 and TRBJ2-7, is KAGVTQTPRYLIKTRGQQVTLSCSPISGHRSVSWYQQTPGQGLQFLFEYFSETQRNKGNFPGRFSGRQFSNSRSEMNVSTLELGDSALYLCASSPGIVDYEQYFGPGTRLTVT.

The chain has TRBV20-1 and TRBJ2-7; D call uncertain. The germline V gene has CDR1 DFQATT and CDR2 SNEGSKA (reference sequence). The ends were cut back, 2 bases at V and 2 bases at J, with 16 bases in the middle. This CDR3 has 15 residues. The CDR3 sequence: CSARTVVRLAYEQYF. CDR3 nucleotides: TGCAGTGCTAGAACTGTGGTTCGCCTTGCCTACGAGCAGTACTTC.

This clonotype was found a few times. The chain employs TRBV27 and TRBJ1-1; perhaps TRBD1 as D (6 bases). CDR3 length: 14 amino acids. CDR1 MNHEY and CDR2 SMNVEV come from the germline V gene (reference sequence). Trimming took off 4 bases at V and 3 bases at J, with 12 bases between the two ends. As DNA, the CDR3 is TGTGCCAGCAGTTACGGGGGGGCGGACACTGAAGCTTTCTTT. It yields the protein CASSYGGADTEAFF.

In its sample, this clonotype was seen a few times. The rearrangement joins TRBV7-9 to TRBJ1-5, with unresolved D. CDR3 length: 15 amino acids. Germline CDR1 and CDR2: SEHNR and FQNEAQ (reference sequence). V lost 0 bases to trimming and J lost 2 bases, with 8 bases between them. Here the CDR3 reads CASSLAGPGNQPQHF. CDR3 nucleotide sequence: TGTGCCAGCAGCTTAGCAGGTCCAGGCAATCAGCCCCAGCATTTT. Drawing the rest from reference TRBV7-9 and TRBJ1-5, the complete variable domain is DTGVSQNPRHKITKRGQNVTFRCDPISEHNRLYWYRQTLGQGPEFLTYFQNEAQLEKSRLLSDRFSAERPKGSFSTLEIQRTEQGDSAMYLCASSLAGPGNQPQHFGDGTRLSIL.

The chain joins TRBV20-1 to TRBJ2-7; a possible D gene is TRBD2 (5 bases). Germline V gene data show CDR1 as DFQATT and CDR2 as SNEGSKA (reference sequence). The length of the CDR3 is 16 residues. V was clipped by 1 base and J by 6 bases, with 22 bases between them. CDR3 coding DNA: TGCAGTGCTAGAGTAGCGAAGTCTAACCTTGGGTCCGAGCAGTACTTC. It yields the protein CSARVAKSNLGSEQYF.

The V gene is TRBV11-2, the J gene TRBJ1-2, with 7 bases aligning to TRBD1. The J segment lost 3 bases and the V segment lost 2 bases, leaving 12 bases of the junction unmatched. This CDR3 spans 17 amino acids. Germline lookup yields CDR1 SGHAT and CDR2 FQNNGV. The CDR3 region has the DNA TGTGCCAGCAGCTTAACCCCAGGGGGAGGGCCTGACTATGGCTACACCTTC. Protein: CASSLTPGGGPDYGYTF.

This clonotype has a handful of counts. V gene TRBV4-1 combines with J gene TRBJ1-2, with D perhaps matching TRBD1 (5 bases). V lost 1 base and J 5 bases, leaving 17 bases between the germline ends. CDR3 length: 16 residues. Germline CDR1 reads MGHRA; CDR2 reads YSYEKL. CDR3 coding DNA: TGCGCCAGCAGCCAAGTACAGGACCTTCCACGATATGGCTACACCTTC. It encodes CASSQVQDLPRYGYTF.

There are a few counts of this clonotype. The rearrangement links TRBV5-1 to TRBJ2-7, with D perhaps TRBD2 (6 bases). Trimming took off 0 bases at V and 7 bases at J, with 17 bases between the two ends. In germline, CDR1 is SGHRS, CDR2 YFSETQ. The CDR3 length is 15 residues. This chain's CDR3 is CASSLGAPTAGEQYF. Here the CDR3 DNA reads TGCGCCAGCAGCTTGGGGGCCCCGACCGCGGGGGAGCAGTACTTC.

This clonotype has a handful of counts. V is TRBV7-9 and J is TRBJ2-7, with unresolved D. Germline V gene sequence: CDR1 SEHNR, CDR2 FQNEAQ (reference sequence). CDR3 length: 12 residues. V was cut by 5 bases and J by 6 bases, with 11 bases left in between. The CDR3 loop is CASSHSPLEQYF. The DNA for the CDR3 is TGTGCCAGCAGCCACTCCCCCCTCGAGCAGTACTTC.

This sequence joins TRBV29-1 and TRBJ2-7; D could derive from TRBD1 or TRBD2 (5 bases each). Germline CDR1 is SQVTM and CDR2 is ANQGSEA. This CDR3 contains 14 residues. V lost 0 bases, J lost 4 bases, and 13 bases lay in between. CDR3 residues: CSVEERLWGYEQYF. The CDR3 bases are TGCAGCGTTGAAGAAAGGTTATGGGGGTACGAGCAGTACTTC.

The chain couples TRBV7-9 to TRBJ2-7; no reliable D call. Germline V gene lookup returns CDR1 SEHNR and CDR2 FQNEAQ (reference sequence). Trimming stripped 2 bases from V and 5 bases from J, with 16 bases between. This CDR3 region has 15 residues. CDR3 protein: CASSLHLYSPNEQYF. The CDR3 DNA reads as TGTGCCAGCAGCTTACATCTGTACTCTCCTAACGAGCAGTACTTC.

This clonotype has a handful of counts. The chain recombines TRBV29-1 with TRBJ1-2, with a weak D call TRBD1 (5 bases). CDR1 is SQVTM and CDR2 is ANQGSEA in the germline V gene. Trimming cost V 6 bases and J 7 bases, with 15 bases left between them. This CDR3 comprises 12 residues. DNA for the CDR3: TGCAGCGTCGCAGAAGGGGACTCTGGCTACACCTTC. Its protein is CSVAEGDSGYTF.